This T cell receptor (beta chain) was recovered during a study of cytomegalovirus exposure and HLA in healthy donors. Study results and caveats: TCR beta chain V- and J-gene trimming was linked, in a later analysis, to a missense variant in DCLRE1C. In vitro confirmation showed three CMV-associated chains to be CMV antigen specific. The sole available immune exposure information was CMV serostatus.

Both 60 Vbeta primers and 13 Jbeta primers went into the PCR. Sequencing was performed with immunoSEQ multiplex PCR; in TCRdb, only in-frame clones are kept and a portion is missing. The profile shows fewer than 200,000 clones, about two thirds of them singletons. Among the donors, all were healthy bone marrow donors. This clone occurred many times. Its specificity is not known. The V gene's germline CDR1 is MNHEY and CDR2 SVGAGI. This CDR3 is built from 15 residues. The V end lost 5 bases, the J end lost 7 bases, and 19 bases lay between the germline ends. The sequence came from a young woman in good health and CMV-seropositive. The source material was PBMCs. The chain is built from TRBV6-5 and TRBJ2-3; perhaps TRBD1 as D (5 bases). The CDR3 bases are TGTGCCAGCAGTACTTCCCCGGACACCGCTTATACGCAGTATTTT. Translated, it gives CASSTSPDTAYTQYF.